One sample yielded the 5 T cell receptor beta chains listed below, sequenced in a study of T cell responses to AZD1222 COVID-19 vaccine. Assay: immunoSEQ multiplex PCR; the TCRdb copy retains only in-frame clones and omits some. The sample shows 100,000 to 150,000 clones, roughly 88% of them seen only once. The source material was peripheral blood, sampled on day 0 of AZD1222 vaccination. The receptors were sampled from an adult in good health.

V is TRBV27 and J is TRBJ1-2; TRBD1 matches at 8 bases. CDR1 MNHEY and CDR2 SMNVEV come from the germline V gene (reference sequence). The CDR3 length is 14 residues. V was pared by 6 bases and J by 1 base, with 4 bases of the junction left unmatched. In nucleotides, the CDR3 is TGTGCCAGCAGCCTGACAGGGGTTAACTATGGCTACACCTTC. Translated: CASSLTGVNYGYTF.

The chain is built from TRBV5-1 and TRBJ1-4; TRBD1 might be the D (5 bases). Germline V gene data show CDR1 as SGHRS and CDR2 as YFSETQ. CDR3 size: 15 residues. The ends were cut back, 0 bases at V and 5 bases at J, with 11 bases in the middle. CDR3 sequence reads: CASSLGLTANEKLFF. CDR3 sequence (DNA): TGCGCCAGCAGCTTGGGGTTGACAGCGAATGAAAAACTGTTTTTT. Together with reference TRBV5-1 and TRBJ1-4, the CDR3 gives the full variable domain: KAGVTQTPRYLIKTRGQQVTLSCSPISGHRSVSWYQQTPGQGLQFLFEYFSETQRNKGNFPGRFSGRQFSNSRSEMNVSTLELGDSALYLCASSLGLTANEKLFFGSGTQLSVL.

V and J are TRBV19 and TRBJ1-5, with D possibly matching TRBD1 (5 bases). The CDR3 runs to 15 residues. Deletions cut 5 bases from V and 4 bases from J, with 15 bases between. Germline V gene data show CDR1 as LNHDA and CDR2 as SQIVND (reference sequence). This CDR3 is CASSSGQMGNQPQHF. The CDR3, as DNA: TGTGCCAGTAGTTCGGGGCAAATGGGTAATCAGCCCCAGCATTTT.

The chain recombines TRBV10-3 with TRBJ1-5; 7 nucleotides line up with TRBD1. CDR1 and CDR2 (germline): ENHRY, SYGVKD. V trimming: 2 bases; J trimming: 3 bases; junction bases outside the gene matches: 4. The CDR3 spans 15 residues. CDR3 nucleotide sequence: TGTGCCATCAGTGAGGACAGGGTTATCAATCAGCCCCAGCATTTT. Its translation is CAISEDRVINQPQHF.

The rearrangement links TRBV10-2 to TRBJ1-1; D is ambiguous. V shed 2 bases and J shed 2 bases, with 0 bases lying between them. CDR3 length equals 11 residues. Germline CDR1 WSHSY, CDR2 SAAADI. CDR3 sequence: CASSENTEAFF. For the CDR3, the DNA is TGCGCCAGCAGTGAGAACACTGAAGCTTTCTTT.